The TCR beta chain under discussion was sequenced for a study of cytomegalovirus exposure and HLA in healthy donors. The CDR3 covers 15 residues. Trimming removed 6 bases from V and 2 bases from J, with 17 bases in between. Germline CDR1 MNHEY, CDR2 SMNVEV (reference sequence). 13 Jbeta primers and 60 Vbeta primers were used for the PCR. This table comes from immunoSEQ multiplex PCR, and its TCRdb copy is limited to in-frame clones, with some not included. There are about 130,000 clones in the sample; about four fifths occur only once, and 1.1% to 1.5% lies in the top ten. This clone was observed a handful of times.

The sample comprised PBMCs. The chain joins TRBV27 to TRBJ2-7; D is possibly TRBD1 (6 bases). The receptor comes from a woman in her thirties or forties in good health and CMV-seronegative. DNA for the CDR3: TGTGCCAGCAGACTCACACAGGGATCCACCTACGAGCAGTACTTC. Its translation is CASRLTQGSTYEQYF.